This T cell receptor beta chain was profiled in a study of blood T cell repertoires in COVID-19. Authors' processing steps: From reference gene primer amplification, estimates of nucleated cell counts were derived. Only in-frame clones appear in the TCRdb table, and some are missing; sequencing was by immunoSEQ multiplex PCR. That table gives V, J and clone size, and the DNA gave D and trimming. The sample holds a few hundred thousand clones, 87% seen once. The germline CDR1 and CDR2 sequences are SGDLS and YYNGEE. This CDR3 is 15 amino acids long. With V trimmed by 2 bases and J by 3 bases, 1 base remained unmatched.

The chain has TRBV9 and TRBJ2-1; 11 bases are shared with TRBD1. Sample: peripheral blood. The source is a man in his fifties or sixties who had recovered from COVID-19. CDR3 residues: CASSVGQGVYNEQFF. The DNA of the CDR3 is TGTGCCAGCAGCGTGGGACAGGGGGTCTACAATGAGCAGTTCTTC.